This TCR beta chain was sequenced during a study of T cell clonotyping in hematopoietic cell transplantation. CDR3 length: 11 residues. Germline V gives CDR1 GTSNPN, CDR2 SVGIG (reference sequence). V lost 2 bases and J lost 8, with 9 bases in between. Time point noted: recipient sample about 28 days before transplant, after cytoreduction. Measured with immunoSEQ multiplex PCR; TCRdb has only the in-frame clones, and not every one. The profile shows 29,000 or so clones, approximately 80% of them singletons. The TCR was taken from a woman aged 30 to 39 with chronic myeloid leukemia. Some clones in this sample may be carry-over from other donors' samples. The chain has TRBV30 and TRBJ1-2; D uncertain. This sample comprised peripheral blood mononuclear cells, obtained before stem cell transplant. The CDR3 protein is CAWSHLKGYTF. CDR3 DNA: TGTGCCTGGAGTCATTTAAAGGGCTACACCTTC.